The sequence of this T cell receptor (beta chain) was determined in a study of post-analysis software for immune sequencing data. For the study at large: Included courses were relapsing-remitting and secondary progressive multiple sclerosis; progressive-relapsing multiple sclerosis was also included. Findings of the study overall: Controls had significantly higher normalized Chao1 diversity than multiple sclerosis patients.

Incorporated into the TCR beta cDNA libraries were unique molecular identifiers, which served to reduce PCR and sequencing biases. TCRdb ran MiXCR on the PCR reads and lists one entry per CDR3 protein. The sample contains about 800,000 distinct CDR3 sequences, 25% to 30% of which appear only once. This clonotype has just a few counts. Its cognate antigen is unknown. The sequenced sample was blood. The TCR comes from a girl aged 5-17 years with multiple sclerosis.

CDR3 amino acids: CSATTVAGGRDTQYF. CDR3 nucleotides: TGCAGTGCTACTACTGTAGCGGGAGGGCGCGATACGCAGTATTTT. The chain recombines TRBV20-1 with TRBJ2-3, with 11 bases lining up with TRBD2. CDR3 length: 15 residues. V was pared by 4 bases and J by 6 bases, with 9 bases of the junction left unmatched. Germline CDR1 DFQATT, CDR2 SNEGSKA (reference sequence).